This T cell receptor beta chain was recorded in a study of vaccination and CD4 T cells after COVID-19. There are a few counts of this clonotype. The antigen remains unidentified. The time point denotes: late sampling 161 to 241 days after vaccination in three convalescent patients. Treatment described: roughly ten-day PBMC culture with coronavirus spike peptide pools or control peptides (ViraFEST assay). The Oncomine TCR Beta short-read assay sequenced DNA from cultured CD4+ T cells. TCRdb processed the PCR reads anew with MiXCR; each CDR3 protein has one entry. The sample yields approximately 23,000 distinct CDR3 sequences, around two fifths seen once. This CDR3 is 14 amino acids long. Trimming took 5 bases from V and 0 from J, leaving 9 bases between them. The germline V gene has CDR1 SEHNR and CDR2 FQNEAQ (reference sequence).

The receptor comes from a human donor who had recovered from COVID-19. The chain carries TRBV7-9 and TRBJ2-3, with D possibly being TRBD2 (5 bases). This sample comprised CD4+ T cells from blood, cultured in vitro, obtained about 7 months after SARS-CoV-2 vaccination. CDR3 nucleotide sequence: TGTGCCAGCAGCCTAACTAGTAGCACAGATACGCAGTATTTT. Amino acid sequence: CASSLTSSTDTQYF.